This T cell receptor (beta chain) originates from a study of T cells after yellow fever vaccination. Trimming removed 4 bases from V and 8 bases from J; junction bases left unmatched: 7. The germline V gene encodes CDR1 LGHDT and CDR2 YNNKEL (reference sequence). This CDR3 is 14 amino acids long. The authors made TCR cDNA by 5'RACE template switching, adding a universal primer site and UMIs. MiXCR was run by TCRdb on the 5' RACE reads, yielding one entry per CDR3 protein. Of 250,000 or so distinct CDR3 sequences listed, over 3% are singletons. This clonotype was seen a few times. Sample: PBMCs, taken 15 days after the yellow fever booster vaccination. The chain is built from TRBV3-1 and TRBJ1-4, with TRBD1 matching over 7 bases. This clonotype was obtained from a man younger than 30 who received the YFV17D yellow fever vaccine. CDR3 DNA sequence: TGTGCCAGCAGCCGCGGGACAGCCGACGAAAAACTGTTTTTT. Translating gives CASSRGTADEKLFF.